The 28 T cell receptor beta chains below were found in one sample sequenced in a study of identical twins. TCRdb recomputed calls from the 5' RACE reads with MiXCR, one row per CDR3 protein. The profile shows around 340,000 distinct CDR3 sequences, roughly an eighth of them singletons. These records were also assigned to another study, of yellow fever vaccine responses in identical twins.

The specimen sequenced was CD8+ T cells sorted from blood. The receptors stem from a woman in her late teens or twenties in good health.

This CDR3 is CSASWGADGTDTQYF. The DNA of the CDR3 is TGCAGTGCTTCCTGGGGGGCTGACGGCACAGATACGCAGTATTTT. The V call is TRBV20-1, the J call TRBJ2-3; TRBD1 or TRBD2 may be the D gene (6 bases each). The CDR3 is made up of 15 amino acids. Looked up from germline, CDR1 is DFQATT and CDR2 is SNEGSKA (reference sequence). The V end lost 5 bases, the J end lost 1 base, and 16 bases lay between the germline ends.

This chain connects TRBV2 to TRBJ2-7, with TRBD2 identical over 9 bases. In germline, CDR1 is SNHLY, CDR2 FYNNEI. Trimming at V came to 5 bases and at J to 4 bases, leaving 12 bases not matched to a gene. The CDR3 runs 16 residues. CDR3 sequence: CASSPTEAGGPYEQYF. CDR3 sequence (DNA): TGTGCCAGCAGTCCTACGGAGGCGGGAGGGCCTTACGAGCAGTACTTC. The full variable domain, with the rest looked up from reference TRBV2 and TRBJ2-7, is EPEVTQTPSHQVTQMGQEVILRCVPISNHLYFYWYRQILGQKVEFLVSFYNNEISEKSEIFDDQFSVERPDGSNFTLKIRSTKLEDSAMYFCASSPTEAGGPYEQYFGPGTRLTVT.

In this sample, this clonotype turned up a few times. CDR3 sequence (DNA): TGTGCCAGCAGCTTAGAAAGGACGGGGGCCCACCAAGAGACCCAGTACTTC. Amino acids: CASSLERTGAHQETQYF. The genes are TRBV7-7 and TRBJ2-5; D possibly uses TRBD1 or TRBD2 (6 bases each). Per the germline V gene, CDR1 is SSHAT and CDR2 is FNYEAQ (reference sequence). CDR3 length: 17 amino acids. The ends were cut back, 1 base at V and 0 bases at J, with 15 bases in the middle.

This clonotype occurred a few times. This rearrangement joins TRBV13 to TRBJ2-5; 7 positions match TRBD1. From germline, CDR1 is PRHDT and CDR2 FYEKMQ (reference sequence). The CDR3 totals 13 residues. Losses at the gene ends were 4 bases for V and 3 bases for J; bases not matched to a gene: 2. Here the CDR3 reads CASSSTGKETQYF. DNA for the CDR3: TGTGCCAGCAGCTCGACAGGGAAAGAGACCCAGTACTTC.

This clonotype showed up just a few times. This chain connects TRBV7-9 to TRBJ1-1; D not certain. Deletions cut 1 base from V and 0 bases from J, with 12 bases between. This CDR3 has 16 residues. Germline V lookup: CDR1 SEHNR, CDR2 FQNEAQ (reference sequence). The CDR3 region has the DNA TGTGCCAGCAGCTTAGATGGTTCTTTCATGAACACTGAAGCTTTCTTT. Translation: CASSLDGSFMNTEAFF.

At least ten counts were recorded for this clonotype. CDR3 protein: CASSPPGTDTQYF. Here the CDR3 DNA reads TGCGCCAGCAGCCCCCCCGGTACAGATACGCAGTATTTT. The V gene is TRBV4-1, the J gene TRBJ2-3; D ambiguous. The CDR3 totals 13 residues. Germline CDR1 is MGHRA and CDR2 is YSYEKL. Trimming pared 4 bases from V and 3 bases from J, leaving 8 bases between.

The chain couples TRBV9 to TRBJ2-7, with D perhaps matching TRBD2 (5 bases). Trimming took 0 bases from V and 1 from J, leaving 8 bases between them. CDR1 SGDLS and CDR2 YYNGEE come from the germline V gene. The length of the CDR3 is 14 residues. The CDR3 sequence: CASSVGEGSYEQYF. Here the CDR3 DNA reads TGTGCCAGCAGCGTAGGTGAGGGATCCTACGAGCAGTACTTC.

The V gene is TRBV2, the J gene TRBJ2-7; perhaps TRBD1 as D (5 bases). Between the trimmed V and J ends, which lost 4 bases and 7 bases, there was a span of 20 bases. Germline V gives CDR1 SNHLY, CDR2 FYNNEI. CDR3 length: 15 residues. The CDR3 DNA reads as TGTGCCAGCAGTGCTACTGACAGCGCTGTACGGGAGCAGTACGTC. It translates to CASSATDSAVREQYV.

In this sample, this clonotype turned up many times. The chain is built from TRBV12-3 or TRBV12-4 and TRBJ2-3; D not certain. The CDR3 spans 15 residues. V was trimmed by 3 bases and J by 4 bases, leaving 14 bases between them. In DNA, the CDR3 is TGTGCCAGCAGTTTCGTCCTTACCGCGGCAGATACGCAGTATTTT. Residues: CASSFVLTAADTQYF.

The rearrangement links TRBV2 to TRBJ2-7, with D perhaps TRBD1 (6 bases). V lost 5 bases and J 2 bases, leaving 16 bases between the germline ends. Germline V lookup: CDR1 SNHLY, CDR2 FYNNEI. The CDR3 has 15 residues. The CDR3 DNA sequence: TGTGCCAGCAGTACTGACAGGTCTGAAACCTACGAGCAGTACGTC. It translates to CASSTDRSETYEQYV.

The rearrangement links TRBV6-5 to TRBJ2-7; D unclear. V lost 2 bases and J lost 2, with 7 bases in between. This CDR3 is built from 13 residues. Germline loops: CDR1 MNHEY, CDR2 SVGAGI. The CDR3 DNA sequence: TGTGCCAGCAGTTACGACGGGCCCTACGAGCAGTACTTC. Encoded protein: CASSYDGPYEQYF.

The rearrangement joins TRBV21-1 to TRBJ2-7. TRBV21-1 is designated a pseudogene. This CDR3 has 11 amino acids. The CDR3 DNA reads TGTGCCAGCAGCCATCCCAACGAGCAGTACTTC. It specifies CASSHPNEQYF.

This clonotype showed up many times. This sequence joins TRBV29-1 and TRBJ2-1; 8 bases align to TRBD1. CDR1 and CDR2 from the germline V gene are SQVTM and ANQGSEA. V was pared by 1 base and J by 2 bases, with 4 bases of the junction left unmatched. The CDR3 covers 15 residues. CDR3 sequence (DNA): TGCAGCGTTGAAGGTCTACAGGGGGCCTACAATGAGCAGTTCTTC. This encodes CSVEGLQGAYNEQFF.

This clonotype appeared a few times. The conserved phenylalanine or tryptophan is not found at the CDR3 terminus, so this likely reflects a read error. This chain connects TRBV5-1 to TRBJ1-1; D gene uncertain. V was trimmed by 4 bases and J by 6 bases, leaving 16 bases between them. Germline V gene data show CDR1 as SGHRS and CDR2 as YFSETQ. The CDR3 is made up of 14 amino acids. CDR3 sequence reads: CASSPEGFPPEAFS. DNA for the CDR3: TGCGCCAGCAGCCCCGAAGGGTTTCCCCCTGAAGCTTTCTCT.

This clonotype was detected only a few times. V gene TRBV2 combines with J gene TRBJ2-7; possibly TRBD2 for D (6 bases). V gave up 6 bases and J gave up 3 bases, with 15 bases separating them. There are 14 residues in the CDR3. Germline CDR1 SNHLY, CDR2 FYNNEI. The chain's CDR3 is CASRAEGRIYEQYF. CDR3 nucleotides: TGTGCCAGCAGGGCGGAGGGGCGAATCTACGAGCAGTACTTC. The complete variable domain, with remaining parts taken from reference TRBV2 and TRBJ2-7, reads EPEVTQTPSHQVTQMGQEVILRCVPISNHLYFYWYRQILGQKVEFLVSFYNNEISEKSEIFDDQFSVERPDGSNFTLKIRSTKLEDSAMYFCASRAEGRIYEQYFGPGTRLTVT.

Ten or more counts support this clonotype. V gene TRBV12-3 or TRBV12-4 combines with J gene TRBJ2-5; D might be TRBD2 (5 bases). The V end was cut by 6 bases, the J end by 5 bases, with 10 bases between. This CDR3 region has 12 residues. CDR3 bases: TGTGCCAGCAGCGGACTGGGGGAGACCCAGTACTTC. Amino acids: CASSGLGETQYF.

The chain joins TRBV20-1 to TRBJ1-3, with a possible D match to TRBD1 (5 bases). Trimming removed 3 bases at V and 2 bases at J, with 23 bases between. This CDR3 spans 18 amino acids. Germline values: CDR1 DFQATT, CDR2 SNEGSKA (reference sequence). The CDR3 protein is CSASGGVPRDGTGNTIYF. The CDR3 bases are TGCAGTGCTAGCGGGGGTGTCCCGAGAGATGGAACTGGAAACACCATATATTTT.

This clonotype was seen only a few times. This sequence joins TRBV9 and TRBJ1-1; D perhaps matches TRBD1 (5 bases). The germline gives CDR1 SGDLS, CDR2 YYNGEE. The CDR3 length is 15 residues. The V and J ends lost 0 bases and 1 base respectively, with 10 bases between them. The DNA for the CDR3 is TGTGCCAGCAGCGTAGCGGGACGGGAGAACACTGAAGCTTTCTTT. This sequence encodes CASSVAGRENTEAFF.

The chain combines TRBV7-8 with TRBJ2-2; 10 bases match TRBD2. The CDR3 sequence is 18 residues long. Germline V gene lookup returns CDR1 SGHVS and CDR2 FQNEAQ. Germline trimming cut 5 bases from V and 0 bases from J; bases unmatched to any gene: 9. CDR3 sequence reads: CASSPKREGTTNTGELFF. CDR3 in DNA: TGTGCCAGCAGCCCGAAGCGGGAGGGAACCACGAACACCGGGGAGCTGTTTTTT.

This clonotype was recorded at least ten times. The V call is TRBV12-3 or TRBV12-4, the J call TRBJ1-1; possible D gene TRBD1, 5 bases. V was trimmed by 2 bases and J by 7 bases, leaving 8 bases between them. This CDR3 region has 12 residues. The CDR3 loop is CASSLSDSEAFF. The DNA for the CDR3 is TGTGCCAGCAGTTTATCCGACAGTGAAGCTTTCTTT.

The chain combines TRBV28 with TRBJ2-6; D might be TRBD1 (6 bases). The CDR3 totals 16 residues. Germline V gives CDR1 MDHEN, CDR2 SYDVKM. The V and J ends lost 6 bases and 1 base respectively, with 13 bases between them. The CDR3 loop is CASRIQQGSGANVLTF. CDR3 DNA sequence: TGTGCCAGCAGAATCCAACAGGGTTCTGGGGCCAACGTCCTGACTTTC. The full variable domain, rest sourced from reference TRBV28 and TRBJ2-6, is DVKVTQSSRYLVKRTGEKVFLECVQDMDHENMFWYRQDPGLGLRLIYFSYDVKMKEKGDIPEGYSVSREKKERFSLILESASTNQTSMYLCASRIQQGSGANVLTFGAGSRLTVL.

The chain is built from TRBV27 and TRBJ2-5, with TRBD1 as a possible D gene (5 bases). The germline V and J ends were trimmed by 3 bases and 2 bases, with 13 bases remaining between them. Per germline, CDR1 MNHEY and CDR2 SMNVEV (reference sequence). The CDR3 consists of 15 residues. In DNA, the CDR3 is TGTGCCAGCAGTTTTTGGGGTAACAGGCAAGAGACCCAGTACTTC. Its translation is CASSFWGNRQETQYF.

This chain joins TRBV15 and TRBJ2-1, with 10 positions matching TRBD2. The ends lost 4 bases at V and 4 bases at J; junction bases unmatched: 1. The CDR3 covers 14 residues. Germline V lookup: CDR1 LNHNV, CDR2 YYDKDF (reference sequence). The chain's CDR3 is CATSTSGGYNEQFF. The CDR3 DNA sequence: TGTGCCACCAGCACTAGCGGGGGATACAATGAGCAGTTCTTC.

This clonotype was counted only a few times. The chain recombines TRBV7-9 with TRBJ2-3; 10 bases are shared with TRBD2. This CDR3 region has 15 residues. The germline V gene has CDR1 SEHNR and CDR2 FQNEAQ (reference sequence). With V trimmed by 8 bases and J by 2 bases, 7 bases remained unmatched. This chain's CDR3 is CASSDSGGLTDTQYF. The CDR3 region has the DNA TGTGCCAGCTCCGATAGCGGGGGGCTCACAGATACGCAGTATTTT.

The J gene is TRBJ2-1, the V gene TRBV2, with 10 nucleotides matching TRBD1. The V segment lost 9 bases and the J segment 8 bases; nucleotides outside the gene matches: 13. The CDR3 has 15 residues. Germline V CDR1 and CDR2: SNHLY, FYNNEI. CDR3 protein: CASASGTGDFYEQFF. The CDR3, as DNA: TGTGCCAGTGCTTCCGGGACAGGGGATTTCTATGAGCAGTTCTTC.

The rearrangement uses TRBV27 and TRBJ2-7, with 7 bases aligning to TRBD2. The length of the CDR3 is 15 residues. Looked up from germline, CDR1 is MNHEY and CDR2 is SMNVEV (reference sequence). The J segment lost 2 bases and the V segment lost 5 bases, leaving 9 bases of the junction unmatched. The CDR3 bases are TGTGCCAGCAGTCCCACTAGCGTCGCTGCCTACGAGCAGTACGTC. Residues: CASSPTSVAAYEQYV.

This clonotype has only one observation. For the CDR3, the DNA is TGCAGCGTTGAGCTCCAGGGGGGACTGTTTTTT. Protein: CSVELQGGLFF. This rearrangement joins TRBV29-1 to TRBJ1-4; 7 bases fit TRBD1. The V and J ends lost 3 bases and 13 bases, in that order; junction bases with no gene match: 5. The germline gives CDR1 SQVTM, CDR2 ANQGSEA. CDR3 length equals 11 residues.

The sample holds a few counts of this clonotype. CDR3 sequence reads: CASSYSMETQYF. CDR3 bases: TGTGCCAGCAGCTACTCCATGGAGACCCAGTACTTC. The rearrangement links TRBV7-9 to TRBJ2-5, with no clear D. The CDR3 consists of 12 residues. Looked up from germline, CDR1 is SEHNR and CDR2 is FQNEAQ (reference sequence). V was pared by 4 bases and J by 5 bases, with 8 bases between. The full variable domain, rest sourced from reference TRBV7-9 and TRBJ2-5, is DTGVSQNPRHKITKRGQNVTFRCDPISEHNRLYWYRQTLGQGPEFLTYFQNEAQLEKSRLLSDRFSAERPKGSFSTLEIQRTEQGDSAMYLCASSYSMETQYFGPGTRLLVL.